This TCR beta chain was sequenced during a study of blood T cell repertoires in COVID-19 (dated by TCRdb to the early 2020s). Study-level background: The collaborator samples originated in the United States, Italy and Spain and spanned the acute and convalescent phases of COVID-19. The repertoires were released in a freely available public database meant as a resource for research on the immune response to SARS-CoV-2. Subjects who had been exposed to COVID-19, were actively infected with it, or had recovered from it provided the deeply sampled blood TCRbeta repertoires that made up the dataset. Where HLA class I and class II types were available, the types were taken from metadata supplied by the sample provider, not from assay-based typing. The material from the prospective study consisted of cDNA or gDNA derived from T cells, B-cell-depleted T cells, or PBMCs. Samples were obtained from the ongoing ImmuneRACE study (first 160 participants) and from 1,254 subjects provided by 6 global collaborators. Nearly every sample came with metadata listing a de-identified subject ID, COVID-19 status, age in years and sex. The study at large found these results: The amount of clinical and demographic metadata varied by source and participant and was provided uncurated.

TCRbeta CDR3 regions were amplified from genomic DNA by means of the immunoSEQ Assay, a bias-controlled multiplex PCR. For the original study's pipeline: The number of nucleated cells in each sample was estimated by amplification of reference gene primers within the assay. To quantify the absolute abundance of each unique TCRbeta CDR3 rearrangement, sequence reads were collapsed and filtered. For each sample, productive Simpson clonality was calculated as the square root of Simpson's diversity index over productive rearrangements. This is the immuneACCESS table as TCRdb keeps it, with only in-frame sequences that have V and J called. A part of the clones is gone; compared with another copy, unresolved V genes explain less than half, and the rest is unexplained. The V and J calls and clone size come from that table; D and trimming were worked out from the DNA. This sample comprises 190,000 or so clones, approximately 80% of them detected only once. 13% of the sample belongs to the ten largest clones.

Another Seattle source contributed samples from volunteer blood donors who had recovered from COVID-19. The collaborating institutions used their own protocols to collect whole blood in K2EDTA tubes. Collaborator samples were shipped for TCRbeta analysis as frozen whole blood, isolated PBMCs, or DNA extracted from either sample type. Judged by its sample share, this clone qualifies as medium-sized (0.01 to 0.1%). This receptor's antigen is unknown. There are no base qualities to consult, and no much larger clone falls within one base. Measured from the cysteine to the phenylalanine, the CDR3 is 16 residues long. The retained sequence is limited to the CDR3, 48 bases, with the frame set at the first base. Based on the germline V gene, the CDR1 and CDR2 sequences are SNHLY and FYNNEI. V has 4 bases trimmed and J has 4 bases trimmed; junction bases matching no gene number 5.

The source is a man aged 45-65 years who had recovered from COVID-19. This chain is built from TRBV2 and TRBJ2-1; TRBD2 agrees with 12 junctional bases. Sequencing was done on a sample of peripheral blood. The DNA sequence is given as TGTGCCAGCAGTGTTCTAGCGGGAGGGCCATACAATGAGCAGTTCTTC. It encodes CASSVLAGGPYNEQFF.